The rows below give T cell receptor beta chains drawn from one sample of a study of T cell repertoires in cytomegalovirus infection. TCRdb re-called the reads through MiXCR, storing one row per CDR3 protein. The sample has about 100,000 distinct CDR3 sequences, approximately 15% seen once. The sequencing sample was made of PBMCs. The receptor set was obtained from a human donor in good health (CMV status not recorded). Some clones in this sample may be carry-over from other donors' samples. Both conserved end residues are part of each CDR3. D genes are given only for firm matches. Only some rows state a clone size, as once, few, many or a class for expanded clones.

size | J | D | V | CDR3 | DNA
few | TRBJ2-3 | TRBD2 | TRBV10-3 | CAISEWQGGADTQYF | TGTGCCATCAGTGAGTGGCAGGGAGGGGCAGATACGCAGTATTTT
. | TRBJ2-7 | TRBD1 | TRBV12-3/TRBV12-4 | CASSFGDRAYEQYF | TGTGCCAGCAGTTTTGGGGACAGAGCCTACGAGCAGTACTTC
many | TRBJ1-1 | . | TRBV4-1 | CASSPPGDTEAFF | TGCGCCAGCAGCCCACCAGGGGACACTGAAGCTTTCTTT
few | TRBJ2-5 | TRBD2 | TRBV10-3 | CAIGSRTSGGETQYF | TGTGCCATCGGCTCCCGGACTAGCGGGGGGGAGACCCAGTACTTC
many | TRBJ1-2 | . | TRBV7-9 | CASSTALDYGYTF | TGTGCCAGCAGCACGGCCCTAGACTATGGCTACACCTTC
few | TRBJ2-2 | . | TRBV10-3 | CAIGRDTGELFF | TGTGCCATCGGGCGGGACACCGGGGAGCTGTTTTTT
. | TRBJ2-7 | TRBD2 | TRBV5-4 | CASSPGTSRYEQYF | TGTGCCAGCAGCCCGGGGACTAGTAGGTACGAGCAGTACTTC
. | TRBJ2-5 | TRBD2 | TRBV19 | CASSRGLAGDQETQYF | TGTGCCAGTAGTAGGGGACTAGCGGGAGACCAAGAGACCCAGTACTTC
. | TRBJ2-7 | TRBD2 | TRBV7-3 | CASSRGGTGSYEQYF | TGTGCCAGCAGCAGGGGAGGGACCGGCTCCTACGAGCAGTACTTC
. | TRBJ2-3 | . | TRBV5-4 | CASSLESRGAQYF | TGTGCCAGCAGCTTAGAATCCCGGGGCGCGCAGTATTTT
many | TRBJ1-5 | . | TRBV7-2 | CASSLAGTVQPQHF | TGTGCCAGCAGCTTGGCGGGAACGGTTCAGCCCCAGCATTTT
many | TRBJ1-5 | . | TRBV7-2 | CASSYRANQPQHF | TGTGCCAGCAGCTACCGGGCAAATCAGCCCCAGCATTTT
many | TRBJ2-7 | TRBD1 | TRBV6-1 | CASSTGTGAYEQYF | TGTGCCAGCAGCACGGGGACAGGAGCCTACGAGCAGTACTTC
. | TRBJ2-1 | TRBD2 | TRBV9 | CASSVGGSGPGFWNEQFF | TGTGCCAGCAGCGTAGGAGGTAGCGGGCCCGGTTTTTGGAATGAGCAGTTCTTC
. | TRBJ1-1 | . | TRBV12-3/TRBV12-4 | CASSFEWNTEAFF | TGTGCCAGCAGTTTCGAGTGGAACACTGAAGCTTTCTTT
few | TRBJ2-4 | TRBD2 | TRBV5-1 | CASSWGGEVAKNIQYF | TGCGCCAGCAGCTGGGGAGGGGAAGTCGCCAAAAACATTCAGTACTTC
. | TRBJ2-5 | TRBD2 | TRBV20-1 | CSAIIAGGLAETQYF | TGCAGTGCGATCATAGCGGGGGGGCTCGCAGAGACCCAGTACTTC
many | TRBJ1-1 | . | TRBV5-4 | CASNPTGTEAFF | TGTGCCAGCAACCCAACAGGAACTGAAGCTTTCTTT
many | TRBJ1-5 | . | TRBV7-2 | CASSPPGEPQHF | TGTGCCAGCAGCCCCCCCGGGGAGCCCCAGCATTTT
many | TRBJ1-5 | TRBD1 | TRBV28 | CASRLTGVNQPQHF | TGTGCCAGCAGGCTGACAGGGGTCAATCAGCCCCAGCATTTT
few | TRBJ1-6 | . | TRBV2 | CASSATASITSSYNSPLHF | TGTGCCAGCAGTGCGACAGCCTCAATTACCAGCTCCTATAATTCACCCCTCCACTTT
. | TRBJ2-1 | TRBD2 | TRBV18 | CASSPGRNNEQFF | TGTGCCAGCTCACCCGGGAGGAACAATGAGCAGTTCTTC
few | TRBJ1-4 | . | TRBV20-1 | CSARDQGGGNEKLFF | TGCAGTGCTAGAGATCAAGGGGGGGGGAATGAAAAACTGTTTTTT
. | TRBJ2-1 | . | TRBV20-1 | CSGTVGIEQFF | TGCAGTGGGACAGTGGGGATTGAGCAGTTCTTC
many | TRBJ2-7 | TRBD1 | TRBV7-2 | CASSLGQGSFYEQYF | TGTGCCAGCAGCTTGGGACAGGGTAGTTTCTACGAGCAGTACTTC
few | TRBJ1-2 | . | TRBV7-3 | CASSLRGRQSNYGYTF | TGTGCCAGCAGCTTAAGAGGGCGGCAGTCTAACTATGGCTACACCTTC